This T cell receptor (beta chain) was captured by sequencing in a study of graft-versus-host responses after intestinal transplantation. For the study at large: Recipients obtained multivisceral, liver-intestinal, or isolated intestinal transplants. Following induction with anti-thymocyte globulin, all recipients were given tacrolimus and steroids for three to four years.

This CDR3 contains 16 residues. CDR1 is MDHEN, CDR2 SYDVKM, per germline. Losses at the gene ends were 0 bases for V and 5 bases for J; bases not matched to a gene: 9. Study results and limitations: Clonal ratios of graft-versus-host to host-versus-graft in allografts were high for patients exhibiting graft-donor T cell macrochimerism.

This clone was recorded once. What it binds is not known. The data were produced by immunoSEQ multiplex PCR, yet TCRdb's version contains in-frame clones alone and is incomplete. This sample has about 85,000 clones; approximately 89% occur once, and the top ten carry 7% to 8.5%. Sequences were derived from unstimulated CD8+ T cells sorted from spleen or lymph node cells, sampled before transplant. This sequence originates from a human donor who was the organ donor for an intestinal transplant. This sequence joins TRBV28 and TRBJ2-5; 7 bases fit TRBD2. CDR3 in amino acids: CASSLWASGRRETQYF. The CDR3 nucleotides read TGTGCCAGCAGTTTATGGGCTAGCGGACGACGGGAGACCCAGTACTTC.